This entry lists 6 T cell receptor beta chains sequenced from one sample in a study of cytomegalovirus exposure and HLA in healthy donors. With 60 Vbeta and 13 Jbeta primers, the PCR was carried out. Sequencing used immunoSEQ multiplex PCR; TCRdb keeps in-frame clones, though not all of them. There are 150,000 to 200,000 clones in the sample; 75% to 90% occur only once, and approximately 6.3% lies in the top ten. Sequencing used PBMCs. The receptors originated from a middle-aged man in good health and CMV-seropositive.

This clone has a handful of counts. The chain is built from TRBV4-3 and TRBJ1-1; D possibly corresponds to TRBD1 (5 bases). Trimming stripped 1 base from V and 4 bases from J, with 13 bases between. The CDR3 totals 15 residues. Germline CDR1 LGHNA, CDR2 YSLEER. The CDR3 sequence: CASSQGSGMVTEAFF. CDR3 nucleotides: TGCGCCAGCAGCCAAGGATCAGGGATGGTCACTGAAGCTTTCTTT.

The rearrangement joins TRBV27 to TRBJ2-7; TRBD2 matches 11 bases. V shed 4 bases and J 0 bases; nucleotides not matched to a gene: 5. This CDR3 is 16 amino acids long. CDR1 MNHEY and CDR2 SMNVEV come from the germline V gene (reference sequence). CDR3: CASSSPSGGPSYEQYF. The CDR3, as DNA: TGTGCCAGCAGTTCCCCTAGCGGGGGGCCCTCCTACGAGCAGTACTTC.

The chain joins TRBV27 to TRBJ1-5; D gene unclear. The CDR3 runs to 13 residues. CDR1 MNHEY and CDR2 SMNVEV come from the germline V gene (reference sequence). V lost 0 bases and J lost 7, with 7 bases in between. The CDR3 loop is CASSLSQIQPQHF. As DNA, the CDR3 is TGTGCCAGCAGTTTATCTCAGATCCAGCCCCAGCATTTT.

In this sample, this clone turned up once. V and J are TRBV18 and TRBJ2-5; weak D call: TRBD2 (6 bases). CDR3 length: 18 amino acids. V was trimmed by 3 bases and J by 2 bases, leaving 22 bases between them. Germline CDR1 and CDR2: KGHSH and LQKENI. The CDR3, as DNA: TGTGCCAGCTCACCGATTCGTTCAGGACTAACCCTACAAGAGACCCAGTACTTC. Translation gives CASSPIRSGLTLQETQYF.

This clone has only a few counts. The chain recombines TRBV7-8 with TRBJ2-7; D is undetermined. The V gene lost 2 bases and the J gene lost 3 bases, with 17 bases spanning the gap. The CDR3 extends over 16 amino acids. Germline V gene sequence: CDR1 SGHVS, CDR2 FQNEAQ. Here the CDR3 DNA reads TGTGCCAGCAGCTTAAAAGGAGACGCTGGGTACTACGAGCAGTACTTC. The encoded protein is CASSLKGDAGYYEQYF.

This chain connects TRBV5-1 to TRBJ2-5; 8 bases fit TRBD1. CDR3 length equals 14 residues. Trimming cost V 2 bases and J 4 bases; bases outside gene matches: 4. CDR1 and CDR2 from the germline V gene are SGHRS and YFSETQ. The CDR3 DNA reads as TGCGCCAGCAGCTTTACAGGGGGTGGAGAGACCCAGTACTTC. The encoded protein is CASSFTGGGETQYF.